This record looks at one T cell receptor (beta chain) sequence and its context. The data belong to a study of blood T cells in healthy people across ages. It was with a sample-barcoded 5' primer and a J-beta primer mix that a second PCR of roughly 7 to 12 cycles was run. TCRdb reanalysed the 5' RACE reads using MiXCR and keeps one entry per CDR3 protein. Among 750,000 or so distinct CDR3 sequences listed, roughly 25% were seen once. Per sample, at least 5.5 micrograms of total RNA were extracted. Germline CDR1 and CDR2: SGHTA and FQGNSA. V was pared by 1 base and J by 2 bases, with 9 bases between. The CDR3 totals 15 residues. The same specimen was also included in a second study, on T cells of mothers and their children.

The chain carries TRBV7-2 and TRBJ2-1; the D gene is possibly TRBD1 (5 bases). The origin of this receptor is a boy younger than 18 in good health. The sequenced sample was blood. CDR3 in amino acids: CASSLVGAPYNEQFF. The DNA of the CDR3 is TGTGCCAGCAGCTTAGTAGGGGCCCCCTACAATGAGCAGTTCTTC.